The 31 T cell receptor beta chains listed next were all sequenced from one sample in a study of cytomegalovirus exposure and HLA in healthy donors. It was with 60 Vbeta and 13 Jbeta primers that the PCR ran. Profiled with immunoSEQ multiplex PCR; TCRdb holds only in-frame clones, not every one. Seen here are 140,000 or so clones, around 70% observed once, and the top ten hold less than 2.5%. The sample was PBMCs. The receptor source for this set is a man aged 35 to 55 in good health and CMV-seronegative.

The chain carries TRBV9 and TRBJ2-7; weak D call: TRBD2 (6 bases). Trimming cost V 4 bases and J 1 base, with 15 bases left between them. This CDR3 has 15 amino acids. The germline V gene has CDR1 SGDLS and CDR2 YYNGEE. The CDR3 protein is CASSPHGRESYEQYF. CDR3 DNA: TGTGCCAGCAGCCCCCACGGACGGGAGTCCTACGAGCAGTACTTC.

The chain joins TRBV9 to TRBJ2-3, with D tentatively TRBD1 (6 bases). The CDR3 is made up of 14 amino acids. The ends were cut back, 5 bases at V and 2 bases at J, with 12 bases in the middle. CDR1 is SGDLS, CDR2 YYNGEE, per germline. CDR3 sequence reads: CASRKGDPTDTQYF. Here the CDR3 DNA reads TGTGCCAGCAGAAAGGGGGACCCCACAGATACGCAGTATTTT.

The rearrangement uses TRBV19 and TRBJ2-3; D ambiguous. The CDR3 has 10 residues. Germline loops: CDR1 LNHDA, CDR2 SQIVND (reference sequence). V was cut by 5 bases and J by 6 bases, with 3 bases left in between. In DNA form, the CDR3 reads TGTGCCAGTAGTTCGGATACGCAGTATTTT. Amino acid sequence: CASSSDTQYF.

The gene calls are TRBV5-1 and TRBJ1-1; perhaps TRBD1 as D (5 bases). The CDR3 runs to 15 residues. CDR1 SGHRS and CDR2 YFSETQ come from the germline V gene. V was trimmed by 5 bases and J by 0 bases, leaving 14 bases between them. The DNA for the CDR3 is TGCGCCAGCAGGTTGCGACCGACAGTGAACACTGAAGCTTTCTTT. Amino acids: CASRLRPTVNTEAFF.

V is TRBV7-2 and J is TRBJ1-4; D might be TRBD1 (6 bases). Germline loops: CDR1 SGHTA, CDR2 FQGNSA. The CDR3 loop spans 15 amino acids. Trimming removed 5 bases from V and 0 bases from J, with 10 bases in between. The CDR3 DNA follows: TGTGCCAGCAGCCAGGACAGAGCAACTAATGAAAAACTGTTTTTT. Translating gives CASSQDRATNEKLFF. The whole variable domain, filled in from reference TRBV7-2 and TRBJ1-4, reads GAGVSQSPSNKVTEKGKDVELRCDPISGHTALYWYRQSLGQGLEFLIYFQGNSAPDKSGLPSDRFSAERTGGSVSTLTIQRTQQEDSAVYLCASSQDRATNEKLFFGSGTQLSVL.

Of note for this clone: Mismatch with germline at one junction end may stem from a read error. This chain connects TRBV7-9 to TRBJ2-7, with TRBD1 as a possible D gene (5 bases). This CDR3 spans 12 amino acids. Germline loops: CDR1 SEHNR, CDR2 FQNEAQ (reference sequence). CDR3 sequence: CSSSSHTGEQYF. CDR3 bases: TGTTCCAGCAGCTCACACACAGGCGAGCAGTACTTC.

In this sample, this clone turned up a few times. The chain uses TRBV7-6 and TRBJ2-1; TRBD2 aligns across 12 bases. CDR3 size: 15 residues. V was clipped by 5 bases and J by 8 bases; unmatched bases: 7. Per the germline V gene, CDR1 is SGHVS and CDR2 is FNYEAQ. DNA for the CDR3: TGTGCCAGCAGCCCTACTAGCGGGAGGTTTTATGAGCAGTTCTTC. It yields the protein CASSPTSGRFYEQFF.

The V and J genes are TRBV2 and TRBJ2-3; 7 bases match TRBD1. This CDR3 has 14 residues. Trimming cost V 7 bases and J 3 bases; bases outside gene matches: 7. CDR1 is SNHLY and CDR2 is FYNNEI in the germline V gene. In nucleotides, the CDR3 is TGTGCCAGCATGGTTTACAGGGGAACAGATACGCAGTATTTT. This encodes CASMVYRGTDTQYF.

The V and J genes are TRBV11-3 and TRBJ2-7, with D maybe TRBD1 (5 bases). This CDR3 is 13 amino acids long. In germline, CDR1 is SGHNT, CDR2 YENEEA. Trimming took 5 bases from V and 0 from J, leaving 8 bases between them. CDR3 bases: TGTGCCAGCAGCCAGGGTGGCTCCTACGAGCAGTACTTC. Translation: CASSQGGSYEQYF.

The genes are TRBV11-2 and TRBJ2-3; D is possibly TRBD1 (6 bases). Trimming pared 5 bases from V and 2 bases from J, leaving 20 bases between. The CDR3 is 17 residues long. Per germline, CDR1 SGHAT and CDR2 FQNNGV. The CDR3 spells CASSLTLWGPDTDTQYF. CDR3 sequence (DNA): TGTGCCAGCAGCCTCACACTCTGGGGGCCCGACACAGATACGCAGTATTTT.

This chain connects TRBV6-5 to TRBJ2-2; tentative D call: TRBD2 (6 bases). V gave up 0 bases and J gave up 3 bases, with 8 bases separating them. Germline CDR1 MNHEY, CDR2 SVGAGI. The CDR3 has 15 residues. CDR3 loop: CASSYSWGDTGELFF. Here the CDR3 DNA reads TGTGCCAGCAGTTACTCGTGGGGGGACACCGGGGAGCTGTTTTTT.

The chain's CDR3 is CASSPGTASNQPQHF. CDR3 DNA sequence: TGTGCCAGCAGTCCCGGGACAGCTAGCAATCAGCCCCAGCATTTT. The rearrangement uses TRBV28 and TRBJ1-5; 7 bases align to TRBD1. With V trimmed by 5 bases and J by 0 bases, 4 bases remained unmatched. This CDR3 spans 15 amino acids. Germline V CDR1 and CDR2: MDHEN, SYDVKM.

This clone was seen more than once but under ten times. This chain connects TRBV18 to TRBJ2-7; 7 bases are a match to TRBD1. Trimming removed 5 bases from V and 6 bases from J; junction bases left unmatched: 4. This CDR3 region has 12 residues. From germline, CDR1 is KGHSH and CDR2 LQKENI. CDR3 DNA sequence: TGTGCCAGCTCAACGACAGGGTTCGAGCAGTACTTC. It is translated as CASSTTGFEQYF.

The rearrangement joins TRBV30 to TRBJ2-7, with D possibly matching TRBD2 (6 bases). V lost 4 bases, J lost 5 bases, and 24 bases lay in between. CDR3 size: 16 residues. The germline V gene encodes CDR1 GTSNPN and CDR2 SVGIG (reference sequence). CDR3 DNA sequence: TGTGCCTGGACAACCATACCTTCCGGGACTGGGGACGAGCAGTACTTC. It yields the protein CAWTTIPSGTGDEQYF.

The chain is built from TRBV6-6 and TRBJ2-7; TRBD2 might be the D (7 bases). CDR1 is MNHNY, CDR2 SVGAGI, per germline (reference sequence). The CDR3 length is 15 residues. V gave up 7 bases and J gave up 2 bases, with 18 bases separating them. This CDR3 is CASMRGGGGTYEQYF. The DNA for the CDR3 is TGTGCCAGCATGAGGGGGGGAGGAGGCACCTACGAGCAGTACTTC.

This chain joins TRBV6-5 and TRBJ2-3; 9 bases are a match to TRBD2. The CDR3 has 15 residues. The germline V gene encodes CDR1 MNHEY and CDR2 SVGAGI. The V and J ends lost 7 bases and 4 bases, in that order; junction bases with no gene match: 9. DNA for the CDR3: TGTGCCAGCACTCGAAAGCGGGAGGACGCAGATACGCAGTATTTT. Its translation is CASTRKREDADTQYF.

This rearrangement joins TRBV2 to TRBJ2-7, with 7 nucleotides matching TRBD1. Germline V gives CDR1 SNHLY, CDR2 FYNNEI. V was pared by 8 bases and J by 3 bases, with 1 base of the junction left unmatched. The CDR3 runs 11 residues. The CDR3 nucleotides are TGTGCCAGCCGACAGGGCTACGAGCAGTACTTC. It codes for CASRQGYEQYF.

In its sample, this clone was seen a few times. The rearrangement uses TRBV2 and TRBJ2-7; D is unclear. Germline CDR1 reads SNHLY; CDR2 reads FYNNEI. CDR3 size: 14 residues. V dropped 2 bases and J dropped 2 bases, with 10 bases sitting between them. Here the CDR3 DNA reads TGTGCCAGCAGTGAACTGACACTGACCTACGAGCAGTACTTC. It yields the protein CASSELTLTYEQYF.

CDR3 sequence reads: CASSLDRGTHEQYF. The DNA for the CDR3 is TGTGCCAGCAGCTTGGACAGGGGGACTCACGAGCAGTACTTC. The chain couples TRBV7-8 to TRBJ2-7, with 10 bases identical to TRBD1. This CDR3 is built from 14 residues. J gave up 5 bases and V 3 bases, and 4 bases lay outside the gene matches. CDR1 and CDR2 from the germline V gene are SGHVS and FQNEAQ.

This clone was seen more than once but under ten times. The chain is built from TRBV4-1 and TRBJ2-5; 13 bases are shared with TRBD2. Trimming took 5 bases from V and 5 from J; bases not matched to a gene: 11. Germline assignment: CDR1 MGHRA and CDR2 YSYEKL. CDR3 length: 17 residues. CDR3 sequence reads: CASSSQLAGGPRETQYF. CDR3 bases: TGCGCCAGCAGCTCCCAACTAGCGGGGGGGCCCAGGGAGACCCAGTACTTC.

J is TRBJ2-1 and V is TRBV2; possible D gene TRBD2, 5 bases. CDR1 and CDR2 (germline): SNHLY, FYNNEI. The CDR3 is 13 amino acids. V dropped 7 bases and J dropped 8 bases, with 15 bases sitting between them. The CDR3 loop reads CASTPSKDDEQFF. Written as DNA, the CDR3 is TGTGCCAGCACCCCTAGCAAGGACGATGAGCAGTTCTTC.

This rearrangement joins TRBV4-1 to TRBJ1-2; 8 bases are a match to TRBD1. This CDR3 is 16 amino acids long. J gave up 2 bases and V 4 bases, and 9 bases lay outside the gene matches. The germline CDR1 and CDR2 sequences are MGHRA and YSYEKL. The CDR3 protein is CASSLGQEKSNYGYTF. CDR3 DNA: TGCGCCAGCAGCCTGGGACAGGAAAAGTCCAACTATGGCTACACCTTC.

This sequence joins TRBV10-1 and TRBJ1-6; D is uncertain. The CDR3 spans 15 residues. From germline, CDR1 is WNHNN and CDR2 SYGVQD (reference sequence). V lost 4 bases and J lost 2, with 9 bases in between. In DNA, the CDR3 is TGCGCCAGCAGTGTCCGGAGGCCCTATAATTCACCCCTCCACTTT. Protein product: CASSVRRPYNSPLHF.

V and J are TRBV5-1 and TRBJ2-2, with 7 positions matching TRBD2. Germline CDR1 reads SGHRS; CDR2 reads YFSETQ. V lost 1 base to trimming and J lost 4 bases; unmatched junction nucleotides: 4. CDR3 length: 15 amino acids. The DNA of the CDR3 is TGCGCCAGCAGCTTGTTGGGAGGGCTCACCGGGGAGCTGTTTTTT. Protein sequence: CASSLLGGLTGELFF.

J is TRBJ2-1 and V is TRBV5-1; D is perhaps TRBD2 (6 bases). The CDR3 runs to 15 residues. V gave up 4 bases and J gave up 3 bases, with 14 bases separating them. CDR1 and CDR2 (germline): SGHRS, YFSETQ. This CDR3 is CASSPERGYYNEQFF. CDR3 nucleotides: TGCGCCAGCAGCCCCGAACGGGGGTACTACAATGAGCAGTTCTTC.

V usage is TRBV9 and J usage is TRBJ1-3; D unclear. Between the trimmed V and J ends, which lost 0 bases and 4 bases, there was a span of 5 bases. The CDR3 runs to 13 residues. Looked up from germline, CDR1 is SGDLS and CDR2 is YYNGEE. The CDR3 coding sequence is TGTGCCAGCAGCGTAGAGCCCGGAAACACCATATATTTT. Translation: CASSVEPGNTIYF.

This clone was picked up a small number of times. This sequence joins TRBV6-4 and TRBJ2-3; 9 bases align to TRBD2. CDR3 size: 14 residues. The germline gives CDR1 MRHNA, CDR2 SNTAGT. V was pared by 8 bases and J by 4 bases, with 7 bases of the junction left unmatched. The CDR3: CASAVAGESDTQYF. The CDR3 DNA reads TGTGCCAGCGCCGTAGCGGGAGAATCAGATACGCAGTATTTT.

V usage is TRBV7-2 and J usage is TRBJ1-2, with 7 bases matching TRBD1. The length of the CDR3 is 15 residues. The germline V gene has CDR1 SGHTA and CDR2 FQGNSA. The V segment lost 9 bases and the J segment 2 bases; nucleotides outside the gene matches: 12. This CDR3 is CASETGIFPNYGYTF. CDR3 sequence (DNA): TGTGCCAGTGAGACAGGGATTTTCCCCAACTATGGCTACACCTTC.

This clone was observed a handful of times. V and J are TRBV5-1 and TRBJ2-3; D gene unclear. Trimming took 3 bases from V and 8 from J, leaving 4 bases between them. From germline, CDR1 is SGHRS and CDR2 YFSETQ. The CDR3 contains 10 residues. CDR3 in DNA: TGCGCCAGCAGCTCCAGTACGCAGTATTTT. Its translation: CASSSSTQYF.

J is TRBJ1-1 and V is TRBV6-5; 8 bases are shared with TRBD1. This CDR3 region has 14 residues. Germline CDR1 reads MNHEY; CDR2 reads SVGAGI. The V gene end was trimmed by 6 bases and the J gene end by 7 bases; junction bases not matched to a gene: 10. In DNA form, the CDR3 reads TGTGCCAGCAGACAGGACAGGGTAGCTGGTGAAGCTTTCTTT. Translated: CASRQDRVAGEAFF.

Only a few counts were recorded for this clone. The V gene is TRBV5-1, the J gene TRBJ2-2; a possible D gene is TRBD2 (5 bases). Germline V CDR1 and CDR2: SGHRS, YFSETQ. The length of the CDR3 is 13 residues. V was cut by 4 bases and J by 3 bases, with 7 bases left in between. The DNA for the CDR3 is TGCGCCAGCAGCCGGGGTGACACCGGGGAGCTGTTTTTT. Translated: CASSRGDTGELFF.